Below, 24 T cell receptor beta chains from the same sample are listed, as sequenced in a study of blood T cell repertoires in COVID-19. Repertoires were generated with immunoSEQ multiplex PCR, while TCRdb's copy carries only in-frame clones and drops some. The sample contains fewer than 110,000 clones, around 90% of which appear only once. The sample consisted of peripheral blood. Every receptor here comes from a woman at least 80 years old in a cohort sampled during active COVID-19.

This CDR3 reads CASSDDGRGAETQYF. Here the CDR3 DNA reads TGCGCCAGCAGTGACGACGGGAGAGGGGCAGAGACCCAGTACTTC. The rearrangement links TRBV10-1 to TRBJ2-5; TRBD2 might be the D (6 bases). Germline values: CDR1 WNHNN, CDR2 SYGVQD (reference sequence). CDR3 length: 15 amino acids. Between the trimmed V and J ends, which lost 3 bases and 4 bases, there was a span of 15 bases.

CDR3 in amino acids: CASSRRDRGRLAGANVLTF. The CDR3 DNA follows: TGTGCCAGCAGCCGTCGGGACAGGGGGCGCTTGGCTGGGGCCAACGTCCTGACTTTC. The V and J genes are TRBV27 and TRBJ2-6; 12 nucleotides match TRBD1. J was trimmed by 2 bases and V by 6 bases; bases with no gene match: 11. Germline lookup yields CDR1 MNHEY and CDR2 SMNVEV (reference sequence). CDR3 length equals 19 residues.

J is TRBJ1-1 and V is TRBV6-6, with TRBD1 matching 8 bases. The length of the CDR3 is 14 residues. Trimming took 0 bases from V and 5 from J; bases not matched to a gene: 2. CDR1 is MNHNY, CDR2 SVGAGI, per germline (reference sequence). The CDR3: CASSYSTGDTEAFF. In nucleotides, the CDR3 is TGTGCCAGCAGTTACTCGACAGGGGATACTGAAGCTTTCTTT.

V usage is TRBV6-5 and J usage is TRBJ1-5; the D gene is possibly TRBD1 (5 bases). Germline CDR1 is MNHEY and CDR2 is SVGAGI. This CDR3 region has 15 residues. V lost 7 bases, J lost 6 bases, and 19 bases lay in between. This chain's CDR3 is CASKPEGAAIQPQHF. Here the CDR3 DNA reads TGTGCCAGCAAACCAGAAGGGGCCGCCATTCAGCCCCAGCATTTT.

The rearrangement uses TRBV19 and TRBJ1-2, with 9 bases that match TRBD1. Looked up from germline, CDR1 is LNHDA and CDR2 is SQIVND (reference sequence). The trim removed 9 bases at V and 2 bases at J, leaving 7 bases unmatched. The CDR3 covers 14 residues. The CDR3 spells CASAPGQGNYGYTF. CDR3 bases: TGTGCCAGCGCCCCGGGACAGGGCAACTATGGCTACACCTTC.

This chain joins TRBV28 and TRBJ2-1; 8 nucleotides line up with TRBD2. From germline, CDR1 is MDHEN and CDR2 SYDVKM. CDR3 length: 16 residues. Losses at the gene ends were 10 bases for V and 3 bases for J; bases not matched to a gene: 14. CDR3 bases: TGTGCCACCACCTCTCTGCGGGAGGAGCGCTACAATGAGCAGTTCTTC. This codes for CATTSLREERYNEQFF.

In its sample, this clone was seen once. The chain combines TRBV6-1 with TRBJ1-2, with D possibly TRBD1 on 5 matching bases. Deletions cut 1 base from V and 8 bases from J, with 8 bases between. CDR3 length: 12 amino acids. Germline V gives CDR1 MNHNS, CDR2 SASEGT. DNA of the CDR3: TGTGCCAGCAGTGAAGAGGGACTGGGCTACACCTTC. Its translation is CASSEEGLGYTF.

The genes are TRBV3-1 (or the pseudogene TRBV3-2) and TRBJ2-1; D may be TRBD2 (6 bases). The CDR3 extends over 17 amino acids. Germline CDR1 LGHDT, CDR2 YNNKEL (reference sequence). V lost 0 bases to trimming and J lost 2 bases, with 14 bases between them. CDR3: CASSQDWTAGTYNEQFF. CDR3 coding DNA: TGTGCCAGCAGCCAAGATTGGACGGCGGGGACCTACAATGAGCAGTTCTTC.

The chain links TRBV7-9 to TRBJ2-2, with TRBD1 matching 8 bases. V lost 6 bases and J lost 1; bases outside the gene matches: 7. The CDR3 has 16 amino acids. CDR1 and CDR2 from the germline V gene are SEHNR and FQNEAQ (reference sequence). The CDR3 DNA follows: TGTGCCAGCAGGAGTAGACAGGGGCTGAACACCGGGGAGCTGTTTTTT. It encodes CASRSRQGLNTGELFF.

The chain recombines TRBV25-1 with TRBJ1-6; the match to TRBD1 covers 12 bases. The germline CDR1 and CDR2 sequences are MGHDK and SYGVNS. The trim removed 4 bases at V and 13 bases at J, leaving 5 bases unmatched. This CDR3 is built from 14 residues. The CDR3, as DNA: TGTGCCAGCAGTGCGGGACAGGGGGCTTTGCCCCTCCACTTT. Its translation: CASSAGQGALPLHF. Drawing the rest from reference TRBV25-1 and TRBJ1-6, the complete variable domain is EADIYQTPRYLVIGTGKKITLECSQTMGHDKMYWYQQDPGMELHLIHYSYGVNSTEKGDLSSESTVSRIRTEHFPLTLESARPSHTSQYLCASSAGQGALPLHFGNGTRLTVT.

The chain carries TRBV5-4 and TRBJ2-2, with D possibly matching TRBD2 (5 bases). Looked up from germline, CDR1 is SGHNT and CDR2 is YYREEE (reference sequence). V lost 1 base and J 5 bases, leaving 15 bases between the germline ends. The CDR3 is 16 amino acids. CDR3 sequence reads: CASSLPEASMTGELFF. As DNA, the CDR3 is TGTGCCAGCAGCTTGCCGGAGGCTAGTATGACCGGGGAGCTGTTTTTT. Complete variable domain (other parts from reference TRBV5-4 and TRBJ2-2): ETGVTQSPTHLIKTRGQQVTLRCSSQSGHNTVSWYQQALGQGPQFIFQYYREEENGRGNFPPRFSGLQFPNYSSELNVNALELDDSALYLCASSLPEASMTGELFFGEGSRLTVL.

CDR3 sequence: CSAAGVDTQYF. CDR3 in DNA: TGCAGTGCGGCGGGGGTAGATACGCAGTATTTT. The rearrangement links TRBV20-1 to TRBJ2-3, with 7 bases fitting TRBD2. V lost 6 bases to trimming and J lost 5 bases; unmatched junction nucleotides: 2. The CDR3 runs 11 residues. Looked up from germline, CDR1 is DFQATT and CDR2 is SNEGSKA (reference sequence).

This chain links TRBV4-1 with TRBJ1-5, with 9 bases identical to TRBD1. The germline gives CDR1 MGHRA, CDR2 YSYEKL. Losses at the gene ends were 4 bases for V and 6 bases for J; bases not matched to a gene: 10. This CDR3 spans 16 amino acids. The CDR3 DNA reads TGCGCCAGCAGCCGAACCTTACAGGGGGCAGGTCAGCCCCAGCATTTT. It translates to CASSRTLQGAGQPQHF.

Here the CDR3 reads CASSYGPDYGYTF. The CDR3 nucleotides read TGTGCCAGCAGTTACGGGCCTGACTATGGCTACACCTTC. This sequence joins TRBV6-5 and TRBJ1-2; D gene ambiguous. Per the germline V gene, CDR1 is MNHEY and CDR2 is SVGAGI. The CDR3 runs to 13 residues. The V gene lost 2 bases and the J gene lost 3 bases, with 7 bases spanning the gap.

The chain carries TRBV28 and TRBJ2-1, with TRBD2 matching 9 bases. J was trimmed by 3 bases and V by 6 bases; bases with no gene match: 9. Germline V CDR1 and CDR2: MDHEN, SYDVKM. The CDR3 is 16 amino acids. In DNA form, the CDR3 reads TGTGCCAGCAGACGCACGACTAGCGGAATCTACAATGAGCAGTTCTTC. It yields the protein CASRRTTSGIYNEQFF.

DNA for the CDR3: TGTGCCAGTAGTATACCCCCAGGGGTCCCACAGCCCCAGCATTTT. This encodes CASSIPPGVPQPQHF. V gene TRBV19 combines with J gene TRBJ1-5; tentative D call: TRBD1 (6 bases). The CDR3 length is 15 residues. Trimming cost V 2 bases and J 7 bases, with 15 bases left between them. The germline V gene encodes CDR1 LNHDA and CDR2 SQIVND (reference sequence). Drawing the rest from reference TRBV19 and TRBJ1-5, the complete variable domain is DGGITQSPKYLFRKEGQNVTLSCEQNLNHDAMYWYRQDPGQGLRLIYYSQIVNDFQKGDIAEGYSVSREKKESFPLTVTSAQKNPTAFYLCASSIPPGVPQPQHFGDGTRLSIL.

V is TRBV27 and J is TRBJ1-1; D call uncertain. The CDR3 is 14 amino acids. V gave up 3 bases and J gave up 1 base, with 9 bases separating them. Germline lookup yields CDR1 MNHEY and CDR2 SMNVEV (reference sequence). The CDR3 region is CASSFQLGNTEAFF. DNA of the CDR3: TGTGCCAGCAGTTTCCAACTTGGGAACACTGAAGCTTTCTTT.

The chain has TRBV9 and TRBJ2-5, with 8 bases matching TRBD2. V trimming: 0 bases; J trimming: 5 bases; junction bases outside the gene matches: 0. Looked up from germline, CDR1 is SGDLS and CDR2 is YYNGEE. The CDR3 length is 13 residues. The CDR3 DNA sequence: TGTGCCAGCAGCGTAGGCGGGGGGGAGACCCAGTACTTC. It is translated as CASSVGGGETQYF.

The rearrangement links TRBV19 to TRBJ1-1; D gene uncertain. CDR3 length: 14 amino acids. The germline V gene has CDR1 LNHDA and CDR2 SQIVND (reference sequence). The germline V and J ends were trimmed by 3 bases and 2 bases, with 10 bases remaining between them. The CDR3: CASSISGPNTEAFF. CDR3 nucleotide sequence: TGTGCCAGTAGTATTTCAGGCCCTAACACTGAAGCTTTCTTT.

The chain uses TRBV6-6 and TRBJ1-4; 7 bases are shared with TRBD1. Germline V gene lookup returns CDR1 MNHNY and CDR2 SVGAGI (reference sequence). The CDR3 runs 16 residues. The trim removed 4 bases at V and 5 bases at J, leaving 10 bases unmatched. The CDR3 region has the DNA TGTGCCAGCAGTTTACCCAGACAGGGCCCCAATGAAAAACTGTTTTTT. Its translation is CASSLPRQGPNEKLFF.

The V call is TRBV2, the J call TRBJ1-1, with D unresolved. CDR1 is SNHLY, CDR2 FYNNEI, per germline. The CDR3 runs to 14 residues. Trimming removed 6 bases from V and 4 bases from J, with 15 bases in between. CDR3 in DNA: TGTGCCAGCAGGTCGACGGCGGGAGGCACTGAAGCTTTCTTT. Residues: CASRSTAGGTEAFF.

CDR3 nucleotides: TGTGCCAGCAGCTTTTTCAGGGAATACGAGCAGTACTTC. This gives the protein CASSFFREYEQYF. The chain carries TRBV7-2 and TRBJ2-7; a possible D gene is TRBD1 (5 bases). The germline CDR1 and CDR2 sequences are SGHTA and FQGNSA. CDR3 length equals 13 residues. Trimming removed 3 bases at V and 4 bases at J, with 10 bases between.

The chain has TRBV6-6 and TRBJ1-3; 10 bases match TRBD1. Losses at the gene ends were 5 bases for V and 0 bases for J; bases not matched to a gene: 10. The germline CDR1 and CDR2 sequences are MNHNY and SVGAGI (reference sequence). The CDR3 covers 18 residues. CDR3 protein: CASSPGTGALISGNTIYF. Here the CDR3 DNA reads TGTGCCAGCAGTCCCGGGACAGGGGCTCTTATCTCTGGAAACACCATATATTTT.

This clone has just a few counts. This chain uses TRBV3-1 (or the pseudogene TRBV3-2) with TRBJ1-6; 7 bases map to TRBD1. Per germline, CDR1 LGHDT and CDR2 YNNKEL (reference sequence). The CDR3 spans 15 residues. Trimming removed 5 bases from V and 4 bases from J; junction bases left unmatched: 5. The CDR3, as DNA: TGTGCCAGCAGCGGACGGACAGGTTATAATTCACCCCTCCACTTT. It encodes CASSGRTGYNSPLHF.